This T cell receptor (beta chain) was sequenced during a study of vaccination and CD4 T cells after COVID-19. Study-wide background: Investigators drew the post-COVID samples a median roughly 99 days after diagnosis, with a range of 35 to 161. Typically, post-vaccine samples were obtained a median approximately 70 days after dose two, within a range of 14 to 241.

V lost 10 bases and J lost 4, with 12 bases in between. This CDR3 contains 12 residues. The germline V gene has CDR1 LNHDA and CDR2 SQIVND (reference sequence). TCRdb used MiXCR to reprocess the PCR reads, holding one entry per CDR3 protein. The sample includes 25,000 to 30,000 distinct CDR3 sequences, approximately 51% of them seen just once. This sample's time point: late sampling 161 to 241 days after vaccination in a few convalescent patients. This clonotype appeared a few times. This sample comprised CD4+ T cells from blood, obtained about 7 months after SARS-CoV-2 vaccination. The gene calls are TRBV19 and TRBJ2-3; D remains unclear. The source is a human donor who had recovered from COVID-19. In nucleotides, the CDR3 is TGTGCCACTTCCCGCTCCGCAGATACGCAGTATTTT. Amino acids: CATSRSADTQYF.